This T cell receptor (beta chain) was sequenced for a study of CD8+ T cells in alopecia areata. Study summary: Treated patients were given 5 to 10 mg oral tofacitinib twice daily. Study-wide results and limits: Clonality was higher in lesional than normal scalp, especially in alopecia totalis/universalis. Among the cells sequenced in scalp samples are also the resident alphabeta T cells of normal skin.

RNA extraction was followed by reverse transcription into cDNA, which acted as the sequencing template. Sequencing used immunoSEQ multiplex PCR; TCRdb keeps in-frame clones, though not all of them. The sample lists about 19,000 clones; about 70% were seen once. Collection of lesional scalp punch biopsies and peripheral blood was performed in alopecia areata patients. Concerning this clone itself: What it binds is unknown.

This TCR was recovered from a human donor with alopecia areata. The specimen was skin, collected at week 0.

The CDR3 DNA reads as TGTGCCAGCAGTTTATCGGCAACAGGGGCCAACGGGGAGCTGTTTTTT. It specifies CASSLSATGANGELFF. The chain carries TRBV27 and TRBJ2-2, with 7 bases aligning to TRBD1. This CDR3 region has 16 residues. The ends lost 0 bases at V and 7 bases at J; junction bases unmatched: 8. The germline V gene encodes CDR1 MNHEY and CDR2 SMNVEV (reference sequence).